This T cell receptor beta chain was captured in a study of CD8 T cells in ankylosing spondylitis. Each TCR beta library was made by quantitative 5'-RACE that incorporated molecular barcodes. TCRdb re-analysed the 5' RACE reads in MiXCR, keeping a single row per CDR3 protein. Of 110,000 to 150,000 distinct CDR3 sequences in the sample, approximately 9.2% were seen once. This clonotype occurred a few times. Its antigen remains unidentified. Regarding the study as a whole: What appeared characteristic of ankylosing spondylitis blood was a TCR beta motif of fewer than ten highly homologous variants. Existing reports had already noted some motif variants in reactive arthritis synovial fluid and blood.

The sequencing sample was made of synovial fluid, either unsorted or a sorted T cell fraction (not recorded which). The origin of this receptor is a male donor with ankylosing spondylitis.

CDR3: CASSLGGGNTGELFF. DNA of the CDR3: TGTGCCAGCAGTTTGGGGGGGGGGAACACCGGGGAGCTGTTTTTT. The chain recombines TRBV12-3 or TRBV12-4 with TRBJ2-2, with TRBD2 identical over 7 bases. Trimming took 3 bases from V and 1 from J; bases not matched to a gene: 2. This CDR3 is 15 amino acids long.